Listed below are T cell receptor beta chains from one sample, sequenced in a study of neoadjuvant anti-PD-1 for oral cavity cancer. Profiled with immunoSEQ multiplex PCR; TCRdb holds only in-frame clones, not every one. The repertoire holds more than 13,000 clones, with roughly 70% as singletons. This specimen was PBMCs, taken after nivolumab (anti-PD-1) treatment. The source of these receptors is a person aged 35 to 85 with oral cavity squamous cell carcinoma. Each CDR3 is given with its conserved first and last residue. A D gene is named only where the DNA matches it firmly. The size of a clone is reported for some rows only, either as once, few or many, or as a class for expanded clones.

d_gene: NA; v_gene: TRBV25-1; len: 14; abundance: NA; j_gene: TRBJ2-1; CDR3aa: CASSDWGRDNEQFF; CDR3nt: TGTGCCAGCAGTGACTGGGGGAGAGACAATGAGCAGTTCTTC
d_gene: NA; v_gene: TRBV20-1; len: 11; abundance: NA; j_gene: TRBJ2-7; CDR3aa: CSARSLSEQYF; CDR3nt: TGCAGTGCTAGGTCGCTTTCCGAGCAGTACTTC
d_gene: NA; v_gene: TRBV7-9; len: 15; abundance: few; j_gene: TRBJ1-1; CDR3aa: CASSWIRSSGTEAFF; CDR3nt: TGTGCCAGCAGCTGGATTAGATCCTCGGGCACTGAAGCTTTCTTT
d_gene: TRBD2; v_gene: TRBV2; len: 14; abundance: NA; j_gene: TRBJ2-7; CDR3aa: CASRSGSGGYEQYF; CDR3nt: TGTGCCAGCAGGAGTGGTAGCGGGGGTTACGAGCAGTACTTC
d_gene: TRBD1; v_gene: TRBV7-8; len: 15; abundance: NA; j_gene: TRBJ1-5; CDR3aa: CASSSGRGLGQPQHF; CDR3nt: TGTGCCAGCAGCTCAGGGAGGGGGCTGGGACAGCCCCAGCATTTT
d_gene: TRBD1; v_gene: TRBV23-1; len: 17; abundance: few; j_gene: TRBJ1-1; CDR3aa: CASSQSKWTGLNTEAFF; CDR3nt: TGCGCCAGCAGTCAATCAAAATGGACAGGGCTGAACACTGAAGCTTTCTTT
d_gene: NA; v_gene: TRBV19; len: 11; abundance: NA; j_gene: TRBJ2-5; CDR3aa: CASRDFETQYF; CDR3nt: TGTGCCAGCAGGGATTTTGAGACCCAGTACTTC
d_gene: TRBD1; v_gene: TRBV6-5; len: 14; abundance: NA; j_gene: TRBJ2-2; CDR3aa: CASSPGGETGELFF; CDR3nt: TGTGCCAGCAGTCCAGGGGGCGAGACCGGGGAGCTGTTTTTT
d_gene: TRBD1; v_gene: TRBV7-9; len: 18; abundance: few; j_gene: TRBJ2-2; CDR3aa: CASSSVFVGQLNTGELFF; CDR3nt: TGTGCCAGCAGCTCCGTTTTCGTGGGACAGCTCAACACCGGGGAGCTGTTTTTT
d_gene: NA; v_gene: TRBV5-5; len: 14; abundance: once; j_gene: TRBJ1-5; CDR3aa: CASSLWDGNQPQHF; CDR3nt: TGTGCCAGCAGCTTGTGGGACGGCAATCAGCCCCAGCATTTT